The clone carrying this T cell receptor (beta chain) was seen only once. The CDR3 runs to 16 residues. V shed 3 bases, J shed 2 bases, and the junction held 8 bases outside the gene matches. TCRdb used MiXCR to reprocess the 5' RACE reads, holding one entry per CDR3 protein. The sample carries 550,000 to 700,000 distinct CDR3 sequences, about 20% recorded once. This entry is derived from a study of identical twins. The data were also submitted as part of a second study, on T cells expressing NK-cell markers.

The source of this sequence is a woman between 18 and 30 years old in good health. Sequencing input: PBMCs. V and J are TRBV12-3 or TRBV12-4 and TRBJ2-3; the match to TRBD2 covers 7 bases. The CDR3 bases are TGTGCCAGCAGTTTCGGGCTAGCGGATTTCACAGATACGCAGTATTTT. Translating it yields CASSFGLADFTDTQYF.